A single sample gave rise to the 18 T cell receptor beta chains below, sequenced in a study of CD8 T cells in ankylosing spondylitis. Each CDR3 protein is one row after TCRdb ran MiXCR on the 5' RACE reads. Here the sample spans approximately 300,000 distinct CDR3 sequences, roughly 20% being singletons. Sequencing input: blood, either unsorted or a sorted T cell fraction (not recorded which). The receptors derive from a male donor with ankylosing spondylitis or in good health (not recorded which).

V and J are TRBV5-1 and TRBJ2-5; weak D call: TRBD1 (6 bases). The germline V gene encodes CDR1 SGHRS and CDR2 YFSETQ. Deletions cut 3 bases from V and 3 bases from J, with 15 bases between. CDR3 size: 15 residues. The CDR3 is CASSSNGQIEETQYF. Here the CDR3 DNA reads TGCGCCAGCAGCTCCAATGGACAGATAGAAGAGACCCAGTACTTC.

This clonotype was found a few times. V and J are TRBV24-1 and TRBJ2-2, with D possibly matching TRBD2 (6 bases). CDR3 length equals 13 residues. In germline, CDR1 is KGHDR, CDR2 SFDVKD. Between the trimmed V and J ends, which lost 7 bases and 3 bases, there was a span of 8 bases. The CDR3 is CATRWGDTGELFF. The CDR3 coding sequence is TGTGCCACCAGGTGGGGGGACACCGGGGAGCTGTTTTTT.

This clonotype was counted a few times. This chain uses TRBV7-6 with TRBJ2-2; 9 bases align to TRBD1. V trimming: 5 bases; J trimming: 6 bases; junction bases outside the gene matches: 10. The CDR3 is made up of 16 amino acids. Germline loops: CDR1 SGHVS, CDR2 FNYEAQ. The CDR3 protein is CASSAQQGARPGELFF. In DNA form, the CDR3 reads TGTGCCAGCAGCGCACAACAGGGGGCTAGGCCCGGGGAGCTGTTTTTT.

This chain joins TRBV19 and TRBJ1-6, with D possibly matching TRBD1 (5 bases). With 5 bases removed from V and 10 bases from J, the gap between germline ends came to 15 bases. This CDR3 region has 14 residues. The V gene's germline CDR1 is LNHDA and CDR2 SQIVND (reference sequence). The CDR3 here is CASSAQRDASPLHF. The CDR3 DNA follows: TGTGCCAGTAGTGCCCAGAGGGACGCATCACCCCTCCACTTT.

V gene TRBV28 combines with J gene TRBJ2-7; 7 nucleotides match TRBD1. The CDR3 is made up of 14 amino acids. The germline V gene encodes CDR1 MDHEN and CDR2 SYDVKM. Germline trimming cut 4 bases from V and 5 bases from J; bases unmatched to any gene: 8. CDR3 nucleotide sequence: TGTGCCAGCAGTTCGTCGGGACAGATCGACGAGCAGTACGTC. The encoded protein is CASSSSGQIDEQYV.

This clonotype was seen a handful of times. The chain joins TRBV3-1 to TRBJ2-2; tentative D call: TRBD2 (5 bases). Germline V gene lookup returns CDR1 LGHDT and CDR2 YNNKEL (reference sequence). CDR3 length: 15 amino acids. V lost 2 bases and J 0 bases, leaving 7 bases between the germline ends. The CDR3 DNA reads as TGTGCCAGCAGCCAAAGACTATCGAACACCGGGGAGCTGTTTTTT. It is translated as CASSQRLSNTGELFF.

CDR3 in amino acids: CATSDSGQGDSNQPQHF. Here the CDR3 DNA reads TGTGCCACCAGTGATTCCGGACAGGGGGATAGCAATCAGCCCCAGCATTTT. This chain connects TRBV24-1 to TRBJ1-5; TRBD1 matches 10 bases. The V and J ends lost 2 bases and 0 bases, in that order; junction bases with no gene match: 3. The CDR3 consists of 17 residues. Germline V lookup: CDR1 KGHDR, CDR2 SFDVKD.

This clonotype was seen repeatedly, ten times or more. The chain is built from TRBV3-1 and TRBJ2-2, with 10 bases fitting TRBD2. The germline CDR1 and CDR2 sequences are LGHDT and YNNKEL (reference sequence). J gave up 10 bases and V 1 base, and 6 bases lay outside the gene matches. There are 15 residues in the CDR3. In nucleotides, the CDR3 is TGTGCCAGCAGCCAAGGAACTAGCGGGAATGCGGAGCTGTTTTTT. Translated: CASSQGTSGNAELFF.

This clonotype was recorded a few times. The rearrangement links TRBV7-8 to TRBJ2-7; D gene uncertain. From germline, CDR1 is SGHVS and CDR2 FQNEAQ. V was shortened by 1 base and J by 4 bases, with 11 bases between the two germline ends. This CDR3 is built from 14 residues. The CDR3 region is CASSLVTDGYEQYV. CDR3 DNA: TGTGCCAGCAGCTTAGTAACGGACGGGTACGAGCAGTACGTC.

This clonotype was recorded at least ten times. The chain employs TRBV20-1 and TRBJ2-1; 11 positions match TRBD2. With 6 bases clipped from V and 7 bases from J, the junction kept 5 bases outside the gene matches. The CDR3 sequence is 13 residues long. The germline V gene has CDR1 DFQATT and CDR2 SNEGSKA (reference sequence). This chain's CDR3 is CSAVAGGPNEQFF. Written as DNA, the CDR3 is TGCAGTGCCGTAGCGGGAGGGCCGAATGAGCAGTTCTTC.

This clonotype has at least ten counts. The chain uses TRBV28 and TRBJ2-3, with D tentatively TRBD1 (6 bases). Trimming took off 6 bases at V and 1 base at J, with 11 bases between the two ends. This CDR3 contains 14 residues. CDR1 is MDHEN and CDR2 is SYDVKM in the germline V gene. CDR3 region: CASSTTGGTDTQYF. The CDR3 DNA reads TGTGCCAGCAGCACGACAGGAGGCACAGATACGCAGTATTTT. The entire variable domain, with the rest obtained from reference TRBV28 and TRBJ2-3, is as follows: DVKVTQSSRYLVKRTGEKVFLECVQDMDHENMFWYRQDPGLGLRLIYFSYDVKMKEKGDIPEGYSVSREKKERFSLILESASTNQTSMYLCASSTTGGTDTQYFGPGTRLTVL.

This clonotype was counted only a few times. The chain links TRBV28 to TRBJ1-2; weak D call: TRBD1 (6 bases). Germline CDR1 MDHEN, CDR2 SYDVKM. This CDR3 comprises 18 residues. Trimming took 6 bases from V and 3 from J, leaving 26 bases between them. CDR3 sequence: CASSPELGPGQKYYGYTF. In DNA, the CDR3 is TGTGCCAGCAGCCCTGAACTGGGTCCGGGACAAAAGTACTATGGCTACACCTTC.

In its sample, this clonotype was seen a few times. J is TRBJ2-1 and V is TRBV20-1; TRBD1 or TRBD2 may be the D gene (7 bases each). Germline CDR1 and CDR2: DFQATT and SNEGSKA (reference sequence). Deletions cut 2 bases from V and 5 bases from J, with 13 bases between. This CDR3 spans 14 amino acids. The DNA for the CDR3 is TGCAGTGCTAGAAGCGGGACAGCGAACAATGAGCAGTTCTTC. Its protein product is CSARSGTANNEQFF.

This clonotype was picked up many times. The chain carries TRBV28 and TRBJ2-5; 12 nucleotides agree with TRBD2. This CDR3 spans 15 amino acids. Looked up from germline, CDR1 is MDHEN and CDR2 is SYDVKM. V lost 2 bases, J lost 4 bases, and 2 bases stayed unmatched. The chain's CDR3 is CASSLRTSGAETQYF. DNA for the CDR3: TGTGCCAGCAGTTTACGGACTAGCGGGGCAGAGACCCAGTACTTC.

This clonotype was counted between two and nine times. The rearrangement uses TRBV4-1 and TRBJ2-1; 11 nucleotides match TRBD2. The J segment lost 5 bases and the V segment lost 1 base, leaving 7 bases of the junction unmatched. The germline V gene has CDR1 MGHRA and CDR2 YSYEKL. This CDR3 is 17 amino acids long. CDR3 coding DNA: TGCGCCAGCAGCCAAGTTATGGGACTAGCGGCAAACAATGAGCAGTTCTTC. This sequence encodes CASSQVMGLAANNEQFF.

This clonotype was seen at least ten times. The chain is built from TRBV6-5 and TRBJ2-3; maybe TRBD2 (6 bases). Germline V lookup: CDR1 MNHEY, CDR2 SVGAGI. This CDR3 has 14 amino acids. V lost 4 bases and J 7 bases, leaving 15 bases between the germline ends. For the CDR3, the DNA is TGTGCCAGCAGTTCCGCCGGGACTGTGAATACGCAGTATTTT. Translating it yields CASSSAGTVNTQYF.

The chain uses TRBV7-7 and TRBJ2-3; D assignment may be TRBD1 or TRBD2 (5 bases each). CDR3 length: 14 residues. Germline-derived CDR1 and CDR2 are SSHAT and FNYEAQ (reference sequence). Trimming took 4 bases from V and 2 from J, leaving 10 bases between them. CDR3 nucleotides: TGTGCCAGCAGCTCCGGGACGGACACAGATACGCAGTATTTT. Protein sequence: CASSSGTDTDTQYF.

CDR3 loop: CASSLDRTPTDTQYF. The CDR3 DNA reads as TGCGCCAGCAGCTTGGACCGGACCCCCACAGATACGCAGTATTTT. The chain is built from TRBV5-1 and TRBJ2-3; no clear D. This CDR3 has 15 amino acids. Germline-derived CDR1 and CDR2 are SGHRS and YFSETQ. The V end lost 0 bases, the J end lost 2 bases, and 10 bases lay between the germline ends.